The text below deals with one T cell receptor beta chain. Its antigen is unidentified. It was version v3.0 of the immunoSEQ assay that was run at survey level. Produced via immunoSEQ multiplex PCR; TCRdb's table is partial and in-frame only. The data contain 20,000 to 30,000 clones, about 86% of them singletons. These data originate in a study of long-term antiretroviral therapy in people with HIV. Study-wide results and limits: Whereas controls had wider CDR3 length ranges, HIV repertoires had narrower ones.

This CDR3 comprises 15 residues. Germline V lookup: CDR1 KGHSH, CDR2 LQKENI. Unmatched junction bases numbered 6, after V lost 5 bases and J lost 5 bases. At least two post-ART and at least one pre-ART PBMC sample were available for each donor. The TCR was taken from a middle-aged man with HIV. The sample was unsorted PBMCs, taken roughly 2.7 years after starting antiretroviral therapy. The V and J genes are TRBV18 and TRBJ2-7; 13 bases fit TRBD2. CDR3 loop: CASSSPTSGGHEQYF. The CDR3 region has the DNA TGTGCCAGCTCATCCCCGACTAGCGGGGGGCACGAGCAGTACTTC. Looking up the rest from reference TRBV18 and TRBJ2-7 gives the full variable domain: NAGVMQNPRHLVRRRGQEARLRCSPMKGHSHVYWYRQLPEEGLKFMVYLQKENIIDESGMPKERFSAEFPKEGPSILRIQQVVRGDSAAYFCASSSPTSGGHEQYFGPGTRLTVT.